The 3 T cell receptor beta chains presented below share a single source sample, sequenced in a study of T cell repertoires in cytomegalovirus infection. TCRdb re-called the reads through MiXCR, storing one row per CDR3 protein. Here the sample spans under 850,000 distinct CDR3 sequences, about 40% being singletons. The sequenced material came from PBMCs. The receptor source for this set is a human donor in good health (CMV status not recorded). Some clones in this sample may be carry-over from other donors' samples.

The CDR3 loop reads CASSIPGQATYEQYF. CDR3 in DNA: TGTGCCAGTAGTATCCCGGGACAGGCAACCTACGAGCAGTACTTC. The J gene is TRBJ2-7, the V gene TRBV19; 8 nucleotides align to TRBD1. The CDR3 is 15 residues long. V lost 3 bases to trimming and J lost 2 bases; unmatched junction nucleotides: 6. Germline CDR1 LNHDA, CDR2 SQIVND (reference sequence).

The sample holds a few counts of this clonotype. The J gene is TRBJ2-2, the V gene TRBV7-9; the match to TRBD1 covers 12 bases. V lost 5 bases to trimming and J lost 6 bases; unmatched junction nucleotides: 7. The germline V gene encodes CDR1 SEHNR and CDR2 FQNEAQ (reference sequence). CDR3 length: 16 residues. The CDR3 nucleotides are TGTGCCAGCAGCCCCCAGGGACAGGGGGCTTCCGGGGAGCTGTTTTTT. This translates into CASSPQGQGASGELFF.

This clonotype was counted ten times or more. The CDR3 nucleotides read TGTGCCAGCAGTAACAGGGATGTTGACTATGGCTACACCTTC. Its translation: CASSNRDVDYGYTF. The rearrangement uses TRBV12-3 or TRBV12-4 and TRBJ1-2; a weak D match, TRBD1 (6 bases). Trimming stripped 5 bases from V and 3 bases from J, with 13 bases between. The CDR3 spans 14 residues.